The 15 T cell receptor beta chains below all came from one sample that was sequenced in a study of Tregs in tolerant kidney transplant recipients. Repertoires were generated with immunoSEQ multiplex PCR, while TCRdb's copy carries only in-frame clones and drops some. The data show approximately 50,000 clones, and the top ten clones hold about 0.83%. The sample was CD4+ T cells from blood, taken before the transplant. Every receptor here comes from a human donor who received a combined kidney and bone marrow transplant.

In the case of this clone: The sequenced fragment ends 3 residues before the CDR3 boundary, so the rest is inferred from the germline J gene. This chain joins TRBV18 and TRBJ2-7; 9 bases are a match to TRBD1. Germline CDR1 reads KGHSH; CDR2 reads LQKENI. The J segment lost 3 bases and the V segment lost 6 bases, leaving 3 bases of the junction unmatched. This CDR3 has 13 residues. The covered CDR3 bases are TGTGCCAGCTCTACAGGGGGCGACTACGAG. Residues: CASSTGGDYE. The entire CDR3 protein is CASSTGGDYEQYF.

Turning to this clone: Read data end 3 residues before the CDR3 end; the end is taken from the germline J gene. V is TRBV19 and J is TRBJ1-4; 7 nucleotides line up with TRBD1. The CDR3 is made up of 15 amino acids. J gave up 6 bases and V 1 base, and 5 bases lay outside the gene matches. Germline V gene data show CDR1 as LNHDA and CDR2 as SQIVND (reference sequence). The CDR3 region is CASSIVQGQHEKLFF. The CDR3 bases that were read are TGTGCCAGTAGTATAGTACAGGGGCAACATGAAAAA. The variable domain in full, completed from reference TRBV19 and TRBJ1-4, reads DGGITQSPKYLFRKEGQNVTLSCEQNLNHDAMYWYRQDPGQGLRLIYYSQIVNDFQKGDIAEGYSVSREKKESFPLTVTSAQKNPTAFYLCASSIVQGQHEKLFFGSGTQLSVL.

A note on this clone: The CDR3 is cut off 3 residues early in the read; its end comes from the germline J gene. V usage is TRBV10-3 and J usage is TRBJ2-1; 7 positions agree with TRBD2. This CDR3 is built from 14 residues. Germline CDR1 reads ENHRY; CDR2 reads SYGVKD. The J segment lost 5 bases and the V segment lost 2 bases, leaving 3 bases of the junction unmatched. The CDR3 bases that were read are TGTGCCATCAGTGAGGGTCTAGCGGACAATGAG. Translated, it gives CAISEGLADNE. The complete CDR3 reads CAISEGLADNEQFF.

A word on this clone: The read terminates 3 residues ahead of where the CDR3 ends, so the germline J gene completes it. The chain joins TRBV13 to TRBJ2-6; 8 bases align to TRBD1. Germline-derived CDR1 and CDR2 are PRHDT and FYEKMQ (reference sequence). Losses at the gene ends were 5 bases for V and 0 bases for J; bases not matched to a gene: 15. There are 20 residues in the CDR3. CDR3 residues: CASSPSLTQGANSGANVLTF. The DNA read from the CDR3 is TGTGCCAGCAGCCCCTCTCTAACTCAGGGGGCGAACTCTGGGGCCAACGTC.

On this clone: The read ends 3 residues shy of where the CDR3 ends; the end is completed using the germline J gene. The rearrangement joins TRBV5-4 to TRBJ1-2, with a tentative D call TRBD1 (6 bases). The CDR3 spans 15 residues. Germline lookup yields CDR1 SGHNT and CDR2 YYREEE (reference sequence). Trimming took 1 base from V and 4 from J, leaving 14 bases between them. This CDR3 is CASSLKDSRRYGYTF. The CDR3 DNA, read in part, is TGTGCCAGCAGCTTGAAGGACAGCCGACGCTATGGC.

Regarding this clone: With the read ending 3 residues before the CDR3 end, the germline J gene is used to fill in that end. The chain carries TRBV7-9 and TRBJ2-7; D possibly corresponds to TRBD2 (5 bases). Trimming took 5 bases from V and 5 from J, leaving 7 bases between them. The CDR3 consists of 11 residues. CDR1 and CDR2 (germline): SEHNR, FQNEAQ (reference sequence). Incomplete CDR3 DNA: TGTGCCAGCAGCCGGGGTAACGAG. Translating it yields CASSRGNE. Given in full, the CDR3 is CASSRGNEQYF.

Comment on this clone: The read ends 3 residues shy of where the CDR3 ends; the end is completed using the germline J gene. The J gene is TRBJ1-5, the V gene TRBV19, with 10 bases aligning to TRBD1. Germline CDR1 is LNHDA and CDR2 is SQIVND (reference sequence). The CDR3 extends over 15 amino acids. Trimming cost V 3 bases and J 2 bases; bases outside gene matches: 1. The part of the CDR3 DNA that was read is TGTGCCAGTAGTATTGGGACAGGGGGCAATCAGCCC. As protein: CASSIGTGGNQP. The CDR3, in full, reads CASSIGTGGNQPQHF.

Of note for this clone: The observed sequence ends 3 residues before the CDR3 terminus, with the missing tail filled in from the germline J gene. The chain is built from TRBV10-3 and TRBJ2-3; 8 bases fit TRBD2. Germline V gene sequence: CDR1 ENHRY, CDR2 SYGVKD. V shed 6 bases, J shed 1 base, and the junction held 6 bases outside the gene matches. CDR3 size: 15 residues. The CDR3 region is CAISAAGAGTDTQYF. The sequenced CDR3 bases are TGTGCCATCAGCGCAGCGGGAGCGGGCACAGATACG.

Concerning this clone itself: From the germline J gene comes the end of the CDR3, since the read stops 3 residues before it. The chain combines TRBV7-2 with TRBJ1-1; 8 nucleotides line up with TRBD1. Germline-derived CDR1 and CDR2 are SGHTA and FQGNSA. After removal of 2 bases from V and 6 bases from J, the junction contained 8 bases not matched to a gene. The CDR3 has 15 amino acids. CDR3 DNA (partial): TGTGCCAGCAGCTTAAGTCCGGGGACAGGTTCTGAA. Translating it yields CASSLSPGTGSE. The entire CDR3 reads CASSLSPGTGSEAFF.

Regarding this clone: The read terminates 3 residues before the CDR3 end, so the remaining end is supplied by the germline J gene. The chain recombines TRBV30 with TRBJ2-7, with 7 bases matching TRBD2. V was pared by 4 bases and J by 0 bases, with 6 bases of the junction left unmatched. CDR1 is GTSNPN, CDR2 SVGIG, per germline (reference sequence). CDR3 length: 14 residues. The part of the CDR3 DNA that was read is TGTGCCTGGAAGGGGCGGGGGAACTCCTACGAG. Amino acid sequence: CAWKGRGNSYE. The full CDR3 reads CAWKGRGNSYEQYF.

On this clone itself: The CDR3 end lies 3 residues beyond the end of the read and is filled in from the germline J gene. The identical CDR3 is also encoded by other nucleotide sequences in the sample. The genes are TRBV5-6 and TRBJ1-3; 8 bases match TRBD1. The CDR3 extends over 14 amino acids. The germline V gene has CDR1 SGHDT and CDR2 YYEEEE. V lost 4 bases and J lost 4; bases outside the gene matches: 4. CDR3 DNA (partial): TGTGCCAGCAGCCGGACAGGGTCCGGAAACACC. Translation gives CASSRTGSGNT. The entire CDR3 protein reads CASSRTGSGNTIYF.

About this clone itself: The missing CDR3 end, 3 residues past where the read stops, is filled in from the germline J gene. The chain carries TRBV7-3 and TRBJ2-5, with 11 nucleotides matching TRBD1. CDR1 and CDR2 from the germline V gene are SGHTA and FQGTGA. V trimming: 0 bases; J trimming: 1 base; junction bases outside the gene matches: 10. CDR3 length: 19 amino acids. The CDR3 DNA, read in part, is TGTGCCAGCAGCTTAACTTCCTCGGGACAGGGGGGCGTCCAAGAGACC. Protein product: CASSLTSSGQGGVQET. The whole CDR3 region reads CASSLTSSGQGGVQETQYF.

Concerning this clone itself: The read finishes 3 residues shy of the CDR3 end, and the germline J gene is used to complete it. This chain joins TRBV20-1 and TRBJ2-3; D not resolved. The CDR3 has 13 amino acids. The V gene's germline CDR1 is DFQATT and CDR2 SNEGSKA (reference sequence). V lost 0 bases and J 2 bases, leaving 6 bases between the germline ends. CDR3 in amino acids: CSARDSPTDTQYF. CDR3 DNA, as far as it was read: TGCAGTGCTAGAGATAGCCCCACAGATACG.

Concerning this clone itself: The read terminates 3 residues before the CDR3 end, so the remaining end is supplied by the germline J gene. This chain uses TRBV20-1 with TRBJ1-1, with D unresolved. CDR1 and CDR2 (germline): DFQATT, SNEGSKA (reference sequence). The CDR3 has 12 residues. The V end was cut by 3 bases, the J end by 0 bases, with 5 bases between. This CDR3 reads CSASLLNTEAFF. Incomplete CDR3 DNA: TGCAGTGCTAGTCTGTTGAACACTGAA.

As to this clone: From the germline J gene comes the end of the CDR3, since the read stops 3 residues before it. The chain couples TRBV19 to TRBJ2-6, with 11 positions matching TRBD1. Trimming took 7 bases from V and 2 from J; bases not matched to a gene: 10. This CDR3 comprises 18 residues. CDR1 LNHDA and CDR2 SQIVND come from the germline V gene (reference sequence). The CDR3 spells CASKDVGTGGAGANVLTF. The sequenced part of the CDR3 DNA is TGTGCCAGTAAGGACGTCGGGACAGGGGGGGCTGGGGCCAACGTC.